The 21 T cell receptor beta chains listed next were all sequenced from one sample in a study of shared clonotypes between healthy human individuals. Libraries were prepared by immunoSEQ multiplex PCR; TCRdb keeps only in-frame clonotypes and omits some of them. The table includes approximately 1,500,000 clones, over 95% detected once. The sequenced sample consisted of naive CD4+ T cells sorted from blood. Subset defined: CD45RA+ positively selected. These receptor sequences come from a young man in good health.

V and J are TRBV4-1 and TRBJ1-2; 8 bases map to TRBD1. Germline CDR1 reads MGHRA; CDR2 reads YSYEKL. V was pared by 3 bases and J by 8 bases, with 5 bases of the junction left unmatched. This CDR3 has 13 residues. As DNA, the CDR3 is TGCGCCAGCAGCCAGGAACGACAGGGGGGCTACACCTTC. Its translation: CASSQERQGGYTF.

The rearrangement links TRBV2 to TRBJ2-4, with D tentatively TRBD2 (6 bases). Germline assignment: CDR1 SNHLY and CDR2 FYNNEI. This CDR3 is built from 15 residues. V lost 6 bases and J lost 3, with 15 bases in between. The CDR3 region has the DNA TGTGCCAGCAGAGGGACTTTTATCGGCAAAAACATTCAGTACTTC. Translating gives CASRGTFIGKNIQYF.

This rearrangement joins TRBV4-1 to TRBJ2-7; TRBD2 matches 13 bases. This CDR3 has 18 amino acids. The junction had 7 bases not matched to a gene; V was cut back by 1 base and J by 1 base. CDR1 is MGHRA, CDR2 YSYEKL, per germline. CDR3 in DNA: TGCGCCAGCAGCCAAGGGACTAGCGGGAGTCTGAGATCCTACGAGCAGTACTTC. Translated, it gives CASSQGTSGSLRSYEQYF.

This sequence joins TRBV28 and TRBJ2-1, with D hard to call. In germline, CDR1 is MDHEN, CDR2 SYDVKM. The CDR3 has 11 amino acids. V lost 7 bases and J 8 bases, leaving 9 bases between the germline ends. DNA of the CDR3: TGTGCCAGCACATCTGTGGATGAGCAGTTCTTC. Encoded protein: CASTSVDEQFF. The full variable domain, completed using reference TRBV28 and TRBJ2-1, is DVKVTQSSRYLVKRTGEKVFLECVQDMDHENMFWYRQDPGLGLRLIYFSYDVKMKEKGDIPEGYSVSREKKERFSLILESASTNQTSMYLCASTSVDEQFFGPGTRLTVL.

Turning to this clone: Other DNA sequences in this sample translate to the same CDR3. Written as DNA, the CDR3 is TGCGCCAGCAGTGTAAGGGGCACAGATACGCAGTATTTT. Amino acid sequence: CASSVRGTDTQYF. The chain uses TRBV10-1 and TRBJ2-3; D ambiguous. V gave up 4 bases and J gave up 1 base, with 6 bases separating them. Germline-derived CDR1 and CDR2 are WNHNN and SYGVQD (reference sequence). The CDR3 is made up of 13 amino acids.

The chain's CDR3 is CASSLGRQGPSIEAFF. CDR3 DNA sequence: TGTGCCAGCAGCCTCGGACGACAGGGACCAAGTATTGAAGCTTTCTTT. This chain links TRBV5-6 with TRBJ1-1; 7 bases are a match to TRBD1. This CDR3 is 16 amino acids long. With V trimmed by 4 bases and J by 7 bases, 16 bases remained unmatched. Germline V gene data show CDR1 as SGHDT and CDR2 as YYEEEE. The entire variable domain, with the rest obtained from reference TRBV5-6 and TRBJ1-1, is as follows: DAGVTQSPTHLIKTRGQQVTLRCSPKSGHDTVSWYQQALGQGPQFIFQYYEEEERQRGNFPDRFSGHQFPNYSSELNVNALLLGDSALYLCASSLGRQGPSIEAFFGQGTRLTVV.

This chain uses TRBV20-1 with TRBJ2-7, with 7 bases matching TRBD2. Germline-derived CDR1 and CDR2 are DFQATT and SNEGSKA (reference sequence). J gave up 3 bases and V 7 bases, and 3 bases lay outside the gene matches. This CDR3 comprises 11 residues. Here the CDR3 reads CSVSGGYEQYF. Written as DNA, the CDR3 is TGCAGTGTCTCGGGGGGCTACGAGCAGTACTTC.

This chain's CDR3 is CASSIRQGTTEAFF. CDR3 DNA sequence: TGTGCCAGTAGTATTAGACAGGGGACCACTGAAGCTTTCTTT. The J gene is TRBJ1-1, the V gene TRBV19; 8 bases align to TRBD1. Per germline, CDR1 LNHDA and CDR2 SQIVND (reference sequence). The V gene end was trimmed by 3 bases and the J gene end by 4 bases; junction bases not matched to a gene: 4. The CDR3 contains 14 residues. The whole variable domain, remainder taken from reference TRBV19 and TRBJ1-1, is DGGITQSPKYLFRKEGQNVTLSCEQNLNHDAMYWYRQDPGQGLRLIYYSQIVNDFQKGDIAEGYSVSREKKESFPLTVTSAQKNPTAFYLCASSIRQGTTEAFFGQGTRLTVV.

This chain uses TRBV6-4 with TRBJ2-3; 9 bases map to TRBD2. Unmatched junction bases numbered 6, after V lost 2 bases and J lost 6 bases. From germline, CDR1 is MRHNA and CDR2 SNTAGT. This CDR3 is built from 15 residues. CDR3 nucleotide sequence: TGTGCCAGCAGTGACGGCGGGAGGGCTTGGGATACGCAGTATTTT. Translation: CASSDGGRAWDTQYF.

The chain uses TRBV5-1 and TRBJ2-7, with D possibly being TRBD1 (5 bases). The V gene's germline CDR1 is SGHRS and CDR2 YFSETQ. The V and J ends lost 0 bases and 2 bases respectively, with 9 bases between them. The CDR3 sequence is 14 residues long. CDR3 coding DNA: TGCGCCAGCAGCTTGGAGGGGATTACCTACGAGCAGTACTTC. Residues: CASSLEGITYEQYF. Variable domain in full (rest from reference TRBV5-1 and TRBJ2-7): KAGVTQTPRYLIKTRGQQVTLSCSPISGHRSVSWYQQTPGQGLQFLFEYFSETQRNKGNFPGRFSGRQFSNSRSEMNVSTLELGDSALYLCASSLEGITYEQYFGPGTRLTVT.

The chain links TRBV28 to TRBJ2-3; 7 bases map to TRBD2. Germline V gives CDR1 MDHEN, CDR2 SYDVKM. This CDR3 region has 15 residues. The trim removed 5 bases at V and 0 bases at J, leaving 5 bases unmatched. This chain's CDR3 is CASSLGTISTDTQYF. The DNA of the CDR3 is TGTGCCAGCAGTCTAGGGACTATCAGCACAGATACGCAGTATTTT. Combining the CDR3 with reference TRBV28 and TRBJ2-3 gives the whole variable domain DVKVTQSSRYLVKRTGEKVFLECVQDMDHENMFWYRQDPGLGLRLIYFSYDVKMKEKGDIPEGYSVSREKKERFSLILESASTNQTSMYLCASSLGTISTDTQYFGPGTRLTVL.

The rearrangement links TRBV7-2 to TRBJ2-3; 8 positions agree with TRBD2. This CDR3 comprises 16 residues. J gave up 2 bases and V 4 bases, and 8 bases lay outside the gene matches. Germline V gene lookup returns CDR1 SGHTA and CDR2 FQGNSA. CDR3 bases: TGTGCCAGCAGCTCGCACACACTAGCGGACACAGATACGCAGTATTTT. Protein: CASSSHTLADTDTQYF.

V and J are TRBV18 and TRBJ2-5, with TRBD1 matching over 10 bases. The CDR3 consists of 14 residues. Germline V gene sequence: CDR1 KGHSH, CDR2 LQKENI. The J segment lost 4 bases and the V segment lost 4 bases, leaving 3 bases of the junction unmatched. In nucleotides, the CDR3 is TGTGCCAGCTCACGAGGGACAGGGGTAGAGACCCAGTACTTC. This gives the protein CASSRGTGVETQYF.

V and J are TRBV5-1 and TRBJ1-4, with D perhaps matching TRBD1 (6 bases). The V gene lost 3 bases and the J gene lost 8 bases, with 8 bases spanning the gap. Germline V gives CDR1 SGHRS, CDR2 YFSETQ. The CDR3 covers 12 residues. The DNA for the CDR3 is TGCGCCAGCAGCTCGCAGGGGGAAAAACTGTTTTTT. It translates to CASSSQGEKLFF. Combining the CDR3 with reference TRBV5-1 and TRBJ1-4 gives the whole variable domain KAGVTQTPRYLIKTRGQQVTLSCSPISGHRSVSWYQQTPGQGLQFLFEYFSETQRNKGNFPGRFSGRQFSNSRSEMNVSTLELGDSALYLCASSSQGEKLFFGSGTQLSVL.

The gene calls are TRBV7-2 and TRBJ2-2; 9 positions agree with TRBD1. CDR1 and CDR2 from the germline V gene are SGHTA and FQGNSA. The CDR3 is 14 residues long. J lost 6 bases, V lost 4 bases, and 3 bases had no gene match. CDR3 residues: CASSSTGGPGELFF. The CDR3 nucleotides are TGTGCCAGCAGCTCAACAGGGGGCCCCGGGGAGCTGTTTTTT. The whole variable domain, remainder taken from reference TRBV7-2 and TRBJ2-2, is GAGVSQSPSNKVTEKGKDVELRCDPISGHTALYWYRQSLGQGLEFLIYFQGNSAPDKSGLPSDRFSAERTGGSVSTLTIQRTQQEDSAVYLCASSSTGGPGELFFGEGSRLTVL.

The J gene is TRBJ2-7, the V gene TRBV18; 7 nucleotides line up with TRBD1. The CDR3 runs 14 residues. The germline gives CDR1 KGHSH, CDR2 LQKENI. Trimming at V came to 4 bases and at J to 4 bases, leaving 7 bases not matched to a gene. The CDR3 sequence is CASSRARQGYEQYF. DNA for the CDR3: TGTGCCAGCTCACGGGCTAGACAGGGATACGAGCAGTACTTC.

The chain uses TRBV7-2 and TRBJ2-5; possibly TRBD2 for D (5 bases). The CDR3 covers 13 residues. The germline V gene encodes CDR1 SGHTA and CDR2 FQGNSA. Deletions cut 11 bases from V and 4 bases from J, with 17 bases between. CDR3 in DNA: TGTGCCCTCCGGGATAGGGTAGGAGAGACCCAGTACTTC. Translation: CALRDRVGETQYF.

This clone has only one observation. V and J are TRBV9 and TRBJ1-2; 8 bases align to TRBD1. Germline-derived CDR1 and CDR2 are SGDLS and YYNGEE. This CDR3 has 17 amino acids. Trimming removed 0 bases from V and 0 bases from J; junction bases left unmatched: 7. The CDR3 reads CASSVGLGQGPNYGYTF. In nucleotides, the CDR3 is TGTGCCAGCAGCGTAGGCCTCGGACAGGGACCTAACTATGGCTACACCTTC.

A single count supports this clone. The V gene is TRBV15, the J gene TRBJ2-1, with a possible D match to TRBD1 (6 bases). V lost 4 bases and J 0 bases, leaving 10 bases between the germline ends. Germline CDR1 reads LNHNV; CDR2 reads YYDKDF (reference sequence). CDR3 length: 15 amino acids. CDR3 amino acids: CATSKDRSSYNEQFF. As DNA, the CDR3 is TGTGCCACCAGCAAAGACAGGAGCTCCTACAATGAGCAGTTCTTC.

This sequence joins TRBV6-6 and TRBJ1-1; 8 positions agree with TRBD1. The junction had 3 bases not matched to a gene; V was cut back by 2 bases and J by 4 bases. The CDR3 contains 14 residues. Germline lookup yields CDR1 MNHNY and CDR2 SVGAGI (reference sequence). The CDR3 nucleotides read TGTGCCAGCAGTTACACTACAGGGGGCACTGAAGCTTTCTTT. Encoded protein: CASSYTTGGTEAFF.

The chain couples TRBV5-1 to TRBJ2-7, with D perhaps TRBD1 (6 bases). The CDR3 extends over 15 amino acids. CDR1 is SGHRS, CDR2 YFSETQ, per germline. The V gene lost 2 bases and the J gene lost 0 bases, with 12 bases spanning the gap. The chain's CDR3 is CASSFGTRSSYEQYF. In nucleotides, the CDR3 is TGCGCCAGCAGCTTTGGGACAAGGAGCTCCTACGAGCAGTACTTC. Variable domain in full (rest from reference TRBV5-1 and TRBJ2-7): KAGVTQTPRYLIKTRGQQVTLSCSPISGHRSVSWYQQTPGQGLQFLFEYFSETQRNKGNFPGRFSGRQFSNSRSEMNVSTLELGDSALYLCASSFGTRSSYEQYFGPGTRLTVT.